This entry features one TCR beta chain sequence. These data originate in a study of graft-versus-host responses after intestinal transplantation. This CDR3 is 15 amino acids long. Trimming stripped 6 bases from V and 2 bases from J, with 14 bases between. Germline V CDR1 and CDR2: LNHDA, SQIVND (reference sequence). The assay was immunoSEQ multiplex PCR, and TCRdb's table has in-frame clones only and misses some. The table has 95,000 to 100,000 clones, roughly 86% seen once. The source of this sequence is a human patient who received an intestinal transplant, so some T cells may come from the graft donor. Material: PBMCs, obtained 255 days after intestinal transplant. V and J are TRBV19 and TRBJ2-1; D is possibly TRBD1 (6 bases). CDR3 residues: CASRLTGYTYNEQFF. Here the CDR3 DNA reads TGTGCCAGTAGGCTTACAGGGTACACCTACAATGAGCAGTTCTTC.